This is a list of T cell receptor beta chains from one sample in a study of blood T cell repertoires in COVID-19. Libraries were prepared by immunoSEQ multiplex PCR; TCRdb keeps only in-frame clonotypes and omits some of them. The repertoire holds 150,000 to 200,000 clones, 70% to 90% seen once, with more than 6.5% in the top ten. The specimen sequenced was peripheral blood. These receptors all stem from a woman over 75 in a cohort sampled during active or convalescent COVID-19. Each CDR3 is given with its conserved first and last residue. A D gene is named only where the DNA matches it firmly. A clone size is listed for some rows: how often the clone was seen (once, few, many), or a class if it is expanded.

TGTGCCAGCTCGCGAAACTCTGGGGCCAACGTCCTGACTTTC | CASSRNSGANVLTF | - | TRBJ2-6 | TRBV18 | -
TGTGCCAGCAGGGGGGACACCAGTCAGCCCCAGCATTTT | CASRGDTSQPQHF | - | TRBJ1-5 | TRBV28 | -
TGTGCCAGCACCATGACAGGGGGCGGTGAAAAACTGTTTTTT | CASTMTGGGEKLFF | - | TRBJ1-4 | TRBV6-5 | TRBD1
TGCGCCAGCAGCTGGACAGACCGAAGGGACTATGGCTACACCTTC | CASSWTDRRDYGYTF | - | TRBJ1-2 | TRBV5-1 | -
TGTGCCAGCAGCTTAGGACAGCGAAACACCATATATTTT | CASSLGQRNTIYF | - | TRBJ1-3 | TRBV11-2 | -
TGTGCCAGCAGCCTCGATGCTAGCTCCTATAATTCACCCCTCCACTTT | CASSLDASSYNSPLHF | - | TRBJ1-6 | TRBV5-8 | -
TGTGCCAGCAGTACACGACACCTCGGCCATGAGCAGTTCTTC | CASSTRHLGHEQFF | - | TRBJ2-1 | TRBV7-2 | -
TGTGCCAGCAGACCGACAGGGTTAGGAAACACCATATATTTT | CASRPTGLGNTIYF | once | TRBJ1-3 | TRBV6-5 | TRBD1
TGTGCCAGCGGCAAAAGCGGAACCGGGGAGCTGTTTTTT | CASGKSGTGELFF | - | TRBJ2-2 | TRBV25-1 | -
TGTGCCAGCAGCCAAGGGAGGAGGCCTCTTTATGGCTACACCTTC | CASSQGRRPLYGYTF | - | TRBJ1-2 | TRBV3-1/TRBV3-2 | -
TGTGCCAGCAGAGCCTCCTCTGGAAACACCATATATTTT | CASRASSGNTIYF | - | TRBJ1-3 | TRBV25-1 | -
TGTGCCAGCAGTTCTTATACCACTAGCGGGGCCTACAATGAGCAGTTCTTC | CASSSYTTSGAYNEQFF | - | TRBJ2-1 | TRBV6-2/TRBV6-3 | TRBD2
TGTGCCAGCAGTCAAAGGCCCGGGACAGGGGGTATGTGGACTGAAGCTTTCTTT | CASSQRPGTGGMWTEAFF | - | TRBJ1-1 | TRBV6-2/TRBV6-3 | TRBD1
TGTGCCAGCAGCGCGGGGGGCCATGACACAGATACGCAGTATTTT | CASSAGGHDTDTQYF | - | TRBJ2-3 | TRBV9 | -
TGTGCCAGCAGCTTGGGTCCCAAGGAGGAAAAACTGTTTTTT | CASSLGPKEEKLFF | - | TRBJ1-4 | TRBV7-2 | -
TGTGCCAGCAGTTCCCCGCGGGGAAGGCAGTATTTT | CASSSPRGRQYF | - | TRBJ2-3 | TRBV27 | -
TGTGCCAGCAGCGTACGCCAGGGTAGGACAGATACGCAGTATTTT | CASSVRQGRTDTQYF | - | TRBJ2-3 | TRBV9 | -
TGCGCCAGCAGTGAGTCTAGCGGGGAGTGGGAGACCCAGTACTTC | CASSESSGEWETQYF | once | TRBJ2-5 | TRBV10-1 | TRBD2
TGTGCCAGTATACAGGGGGCATGGAACACCGGGGAGCTGTTTTTT | CASIQGAWNTGELFF | - | TRBJ2-2 | TRBV19 | TRBD1
TGTGCCAGCTCACTTTCCGGCAATCAGCCCCAGCATTTT | CASSLSGNQPQHF | few | TRBJ1-5 | TRBV18 | -
TGTGCCTGGAGTGGACAGGGCCACGAGCAGTACTTC | CAWSGQGHEQYF | - | TRBJ2-7 | TRBV30 | TRBD1
TGTGCCAGCAGCTCGGGCGGGTGGACTGAAGCTTTCTTT | CASSSGGWTEAFF | - | TRBJ1-1 | TRBV7-2 | -
TGTGCCAGCAGCCAAGATGGTAGAACAGGGGGGGCTCAGCCCCAGCATTTT | CASSQDGRTGGAQPQHF | - | TRBJ1-5 | TRBV3-1/TRBV3-2 | TRBD1
TGTGCCAGCAGTGAAGGTGGGTCGGGTGAGCAGTTCTTC | CASSEGGSGEQFF | - | TRBJ2-1 | TRBV25-1 | -
TGTGCCAGCAATGTGGGCGGGGGGCTATACGAGCAGTACTTC | CASNVGGGLYEQYF | - | TRBJ2-7 | TRBV2 | TRBD2
TGCGCCAGCAGCCAAGGCGCGGGGTACGGCTACACCTTC | CASSQGAGYGYTF | - | TRBJ1-2 | TRBV4-1 | -
TGTGCCAGCAGTACCGTACGGACAGGGGGGAGCTCCTATAATTCACCCCTCCACTTT | CASSTVRTGGSSYNSPLHF | - | TRBJ1-6 | TRBV28 | TRBD1
TGCGCCAGCAGTGAGTTAAGAGCGTCTGAGCAGTTCTTC | CASSELRASEQFF | - | TRBJ2-1 | TRBV10-1 | -
TGTGCCAGCAGTTACGTCGGGGTTCGCAGGGGGACTGAAGCTTTCTTT | CASSYVGVRRGTEAFF | - | TRBJ1-1 | TRBV6-5 | TRBD1
TGTGCCAGCAGCTACGGGGCGTGGCCAGCGGGGCAGTACTTC | CASSYGAWPAGQYF | - | TRBJ2-7 | TRBV28 | -
TGTGCCAGCAGTTTTGCACAGGGTGATCAGCCCCAGCATTTT | CASSFAQGDQPQHF | - | TRBJ1-5 | TRBV28 | -
TGTGCCAGCAGTTACTACAGAGTCCAAGAGACCCAGTACTTC | CASSYYRVQETQYF | - | TRBJ2-5 | TRBV6-2/TRBV6-3 | -
TGTGCCAGCAGTTACTCTTCACCCAGAACCTACGAGCAGTACTTC | CASSYSSPRTYEQYF | - | TRBJ2-7 | TRBV6-6 | -
TGTGCCAGCAGCTGGAGACAGGGTGATGGCTACACCTTC | CASSWRQGDGYTF | - | TRBJ1-2 | TRBV5-6 | TRBD1
TGTGCCAGCAGTGGACAGGATAGGGAGATCCACACAGATACGCAGTATTTT | CASSGQDREIHTDTQYF | few | TRBJ2-3 | TRBV6-1 | -
TGCGCCAGCAGTCAATCCAATAGGCAGGGGGGTGGGGAAGCTTTCTTT | CASSQSNRQGGGEAFF | - | TRBJ1-1 | TRBV23-1 | TRBD1
TGCAGTGCTAGTTCTAGCGGGAGGAGAAATGAGCAGTTCTTC | CSASSSGRRNEQFF | - | TRBJ2-1 | TRBV20-1 | TRBD2
TGTGCCAGCTCACCGGGACTAGCGGCAGATGAGCAGTTCTTC | CASSPGLAADEQFF | few | TRBJ2-1 | TRBV18 | TRBD2
TGTGCCAGCAGCCAAGCCGGGACAGGGCCGGTTGGCTACACCTTC | CASSQAGTGPVGYTF | - | TRBJ1-2 | TRBV3-1/TRBV3-2 | TRBD1
TGTGCCAGCAGTTACAGGGGGTCTAACTATGGCTACACCTTC | CASSYRGSNYGYTF | - | TRBJ1-2 | TRBV27 | TRBD1
TGTGCCAGCAGTGAAGAAGGAACAGGGAACACTGAAGCTTTCTTT | CASSEEGTGNTEAFF | - | TRBJ1-1 | TRBV2 | -
TGTGCCAGTAGTCTCGATGACAGGGCTCTATGGAGGGGCTACACCTTC | CASSLDDRALWRGYTF | - | TRBJ1-2 | TRBV19 | TRBD1
TGTGCCACCAGCAGAGCCGGCCCCTGGGCCACTGAAGCTTTCTTT | CATSRAGPWATEAFF | - | TRBJ1-1 | TRBV15 | -
TGTGCCAGCAGTTACAGGTCGGGGGCCCAGTACTTC | CASSYRSGAQYF | once | TRBJ2-5 | TRBV6-2/TRBV6-3 | -
TGCGCCAGCAGAGAGCCAGGGGGAGCGGGAAACACCATATATTTT | CASREPGGAGNTIYF | - | TRBJ1-3 | TRBV5-1 | TRBD1
TGTGCCAGCAGCTCACCCCGGGACAGCACCGGGGAGCTGTTTTTT | CASSSPRDSTGELFF | - | TRBJ2-2 | TRBV5-4 | TRBD1
TGTGCCAGCAGCCGGACAGGGACTACGCACTATGGCTACACCTTC | CASSRTGTTHYGYTF | - | TRBJ1-2 | TRBV11-2 | TRBD1
TGCAGCGTCCGCGGTGGGGCCAACGTCCTGACTTTC | CSVRGGANVLTF | - | TRBJ2-6 | TRBV29-1 | -
TGTGCCAGCAGCCCCGGACAGGGGAACTATGGCTACACCTTC | CASSPGQGNYGYTF | - | TRBJ1-2 | TRBV6-5 | TRBD1
TGCGCCAGCAGCCTCGGAGGGAGCGGGGGGACGTACAATGAGCAGTTCTTC | CASSLGGSGGTYNEQFF | few | TRBJ2-1 | TRBV4-1 | TRBD2
TGTGCCAGTAGTATACAGGGGGTGGGTTCACCCCTCCACTTT | CASSIQGVGSPLHF | - | TRBJ1-6 | TRBV19 | TRBD1
TGTGCCAGCAGCCCGGACCTAGCGGGGGGGCTAACAGATACGCAGTATTTT | CASSPDLAGGLTDTQYF | - | TRBJ2-3 | TRBV5-5 | TRBD2
TGTGCCAGCAGGAATAGCGGGGGACCACAGCTGGCCCAGTACTTC | CASRNSGGPQLAQYF | - | TRBJ2-5 | TRBV6-5 | TRBD2
TGTGCCAGCAGCCCACAACAGGGTAGAGGGGAAAAACTGTTTTTT | CASSPQQGRGEKLFF | - | TRBJ1-4 | TRBV7-2 | -
TGTGCCAGCAGCCAAGTTACAGGGGTCTATGGCTACACCTTC | CASSQVTGVYGYTF | - | TRBJ1-2 | TRBV14 | TRBD1